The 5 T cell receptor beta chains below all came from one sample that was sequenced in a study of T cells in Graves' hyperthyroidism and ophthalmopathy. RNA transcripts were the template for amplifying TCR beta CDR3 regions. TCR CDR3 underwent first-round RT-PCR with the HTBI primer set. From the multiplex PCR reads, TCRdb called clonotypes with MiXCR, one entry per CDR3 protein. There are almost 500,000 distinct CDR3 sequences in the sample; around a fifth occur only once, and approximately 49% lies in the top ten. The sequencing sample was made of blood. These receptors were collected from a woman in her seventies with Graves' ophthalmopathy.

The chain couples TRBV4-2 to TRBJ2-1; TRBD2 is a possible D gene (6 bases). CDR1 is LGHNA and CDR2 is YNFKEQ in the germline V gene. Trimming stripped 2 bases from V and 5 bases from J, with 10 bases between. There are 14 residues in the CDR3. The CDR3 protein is CASSQQTRDNEQFF. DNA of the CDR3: TGTGCCAGCAGCCAACAGACTAGGGACAATGAGCAGTTCTTC.

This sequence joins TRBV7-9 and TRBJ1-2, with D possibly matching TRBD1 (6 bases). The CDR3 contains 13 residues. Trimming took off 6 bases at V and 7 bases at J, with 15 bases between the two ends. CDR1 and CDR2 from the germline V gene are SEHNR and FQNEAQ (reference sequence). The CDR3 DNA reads TGTGCCAGCAGTTCAGGGGTCTGGAGTGGCTACACCTTC. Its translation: CASSSGVWSGYTF.

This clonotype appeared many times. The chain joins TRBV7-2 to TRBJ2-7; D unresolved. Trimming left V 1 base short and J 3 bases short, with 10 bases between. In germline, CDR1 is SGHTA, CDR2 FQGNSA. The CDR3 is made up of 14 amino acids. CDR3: CASSLGGASYEQYF. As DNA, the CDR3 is TGTGCCAGCAGCTTAGGAGGCGCCAGCTACGAGCAGTACTTC. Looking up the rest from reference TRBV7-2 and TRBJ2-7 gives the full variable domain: GAGVSQSPSNKVTEKGKDVELRCDPISGHTALYWYRQSLGQGLEFLIYFQGNSAPDKSGLPSDRFSAERTGGSVSTLTIQRTQQEDSAVYLCASSLGGASYEQYFGPGTRLTVT.

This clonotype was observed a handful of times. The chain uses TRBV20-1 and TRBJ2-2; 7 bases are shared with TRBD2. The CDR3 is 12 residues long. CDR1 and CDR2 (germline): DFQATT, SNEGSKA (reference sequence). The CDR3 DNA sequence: TGCGCAGGGACTATCGCAACCGGGGAGCTGTTTTTT. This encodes CAGTIATGELFF.

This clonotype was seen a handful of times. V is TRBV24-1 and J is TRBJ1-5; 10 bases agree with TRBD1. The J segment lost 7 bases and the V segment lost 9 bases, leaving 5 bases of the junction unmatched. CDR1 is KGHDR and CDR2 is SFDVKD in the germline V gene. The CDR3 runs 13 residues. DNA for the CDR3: TGTGCCACCGGGGACAGGGGCAGGCAGCCCCAGCATTTT. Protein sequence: CATGDRGRQPQHF.